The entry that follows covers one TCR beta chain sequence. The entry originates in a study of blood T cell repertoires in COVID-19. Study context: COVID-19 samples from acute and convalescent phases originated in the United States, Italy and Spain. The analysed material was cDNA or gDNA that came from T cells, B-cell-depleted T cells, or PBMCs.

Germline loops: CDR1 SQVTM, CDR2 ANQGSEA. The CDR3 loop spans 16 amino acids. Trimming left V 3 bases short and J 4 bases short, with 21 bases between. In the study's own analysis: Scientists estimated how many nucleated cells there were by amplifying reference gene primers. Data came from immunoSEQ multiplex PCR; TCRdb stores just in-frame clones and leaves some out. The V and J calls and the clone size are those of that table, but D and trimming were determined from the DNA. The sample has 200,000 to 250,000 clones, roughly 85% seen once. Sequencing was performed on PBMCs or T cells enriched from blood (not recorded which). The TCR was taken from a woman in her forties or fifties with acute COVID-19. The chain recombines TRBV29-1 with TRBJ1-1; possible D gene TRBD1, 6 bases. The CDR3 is CSVDPRGREESTEAFF. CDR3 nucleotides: TGCAGCGTTGATCCCAGGGGCAGGGAAGAGAGCACTGAAGCTTTCTTT.